This section outlines one T cell receptor beta chain sequence together with its context. The sample carries other DNA sequences with the same CDR3. This entry comes from a study of blood T cell repertoires in COVID-19. About the study: COVID-19 samples from acute and convalescent phases originated in the United States, Italy and Spain. PBMCs, B-cell-depleted T cells, or T cells were the source of the cDNA or gDNA that made up the material.

Looked up from germline, CDR1 is SGHNT and CDR2 is YYREEE (reference sequence). CDR3 length equals 13 residues. With 2 bases removed from V and 2 bases from J, the gap between germline ends came to 7 bases. Authors' data handling: Scientists estimated how many nucleated cells there were by amplifying reference gene primers. Here immunoSEQ multiplex PCR was the method, and the copy in TCRdb shows in-frame clones only, minus some. The D gene and trimming were derived from the DNA, and the V and J assignments and clone size from that table. Among more than 110,000 clones listed, about 80% were seen once.

The chain uses TRBV5-4 and TRBJ2-5; TRBD1 is a possible D gene (5 bases). The specimen was peripheral blood. This TCR came from a human donor in a cohort sampled during active COVID-19. The CDR3 sequence: CASSFTGQETQYF. CDR3 nucleotide sequence: TGTGCCAGCAGCTTTACAGGACAAGAGACCCAGTACTTC.